A selection of T cell receptor beta chains follows, all from one sample in a study of blood T cell repertoires in COVID-19. Generated by immunoSEQ multiplex PCR, the TCRdb table keeps only in-frame clones and is missing some. The table lists 150,000 to 200,000 clones, more than 70% of them singletons. What was sequenced was peripheral blood. These TCRs come from a person aged 65 to 85 with COVID-19, enrolled during active disease. The CDR3 runs from the conserved cysteine through the conserved F or W. Fields, in order: clone size, D gene, V gene, J gene, CDR3 protein, CDR3 DNA. D genes are given only for firm matches. Where a row states a size, it is once, few, many or the class of an expanded clone; other rows omit it.

clone_size: .; d_call: .; v_call: TRBV4-1; j_call: TRBJ1-6; cdr3_aa: CASSQDTPGGVGNSPLHF; cdr3_nt: TGCGCCAGCAGCCAAGATACCCCCGGGGGAGTGGGAAATTCACCCCTCCACTTT
clone_size: .; d_call: TRBD1; v_call: TRBV14; j_call: TRBJ2-7; cdr3_aa: CASSQAPGQGFEQYF; cdr3_nt: TGTGCCAGCAGCCAAGCTCCGGGACAGGGGTTCGAGCAGTACTTC
clone_size: .; d_call: .; v_call: TRBV19; j_call: TRBJ1-2; cdr3_aa: CASANRENYGYTF; cdr3_nt: TGTGCCAGCGCGAACAGGGAAAACTATGGCTACACCTTC
clone_size: .; d_call: TRBD1; v_call: TRBV3-1/TRBV3-2; j_call: TRBJ2-4; cdr3_aa: CASSDRDRGRVAKNIQYF; cdr3_nt: TGTGCCAGCAGCGACCGGGACAGGGGGCGGGTGGCCAAAAACATTCAGTACTTC
clone_size: few; d_call: .; v_call: TRBV2; j_call: TRBJ1-5; cdr3_aa: CASSEGGDQPQHF; cdr3_nt: TGTGCCAGCAGTGAAGGGGGCGATCAGCCCCAGCATTTT
clone_size: .; d_call: .; v_call: TRBV7-8; j_call: TRBJ1-4; cdr3_aa: CASSLAGRDEKLFF; cdr3_nt: TGTGCCAGCAGCTTAGCAGGGCGGGACGAAAAACTGTTTTTT
clone_size: .; d_call: .; v_call: TRBV7-9; j_call: TRBJ1-1; cdr3_aa: CASSLLGEDPEAFF; cdr3_nt: TGTGCCAGCAGCTTATTAGGGGAGGATCCTGAAGCTTTCTTT
clone_size: .; d_call: TRBD1; v_call: TRBV13; j_call: TRBJ2-7; cdr3_aa: CASSSGTDYEQYF; cdr3_nt: TGTGCCAGCAGCTCCGGGACAGATTACGAGCAGTACTTC
clone_size: .; d_call: .; v_call: TRBV30; j_call: TRBJ2-5; cdr3_aa: CAWSVKGELQETQYF; cdr3_nt: TGTGCCTGGAGTGTAAAGGGGGAGCTCCAAGAGACCCAGTACTTC
clone_size: .; d_call: TRBD1; v_call: TRBV3-1/TRBV3-2; j_call: TRBJ2-3; cdr3_aa: CASSQSPGTGNSDTQYF; cdr3_nt: TGTGCCAGCAGCCAATCCCCCGGGACAGGGAATTCAGATACGCAGTATTTT
clone_size: .; d_call: .; v_call: TRBV14; j_call: TRBJ2-7; cdr3_aa: CASSSGSGYEQYF; cdr3_nt: TGTGCCAGCAGCAGCGGTTCCGGCTACGAGCAGTACTTC
clone_size: few; d_call: .; v_call: TRBV27; j_call: TRBJ1-5; cdr3_aa: CARAGGNQGNQPQHF; cdr3_nt: TGTGCCAGGGCGGGGGGGAACCAGGGCAATCAGCCCCAGCATTTT
clone_size: few; d_call: .; v_call: TRBV6-4; j_call: TRBJ1-4; cdr3_aa: CASSDSGEEIIVVLFF; cdr3_nt: TGTGCCAGCAGTGACTCCGGGGAGGAAATCATTGTAGTTCTGTTTTTT
clone_size: .; d_call: .; v_call: TRBV28; j_call: TRBJ2-7; cdr3_aa: CASSFEGTASYEQYF; cdr3_nt: TGTGCCAGCAGTTTTGAGGGCACGGCCTCCTACGAGCAGTACTTC
clone_size: .; d_call: .; v_call: TRBV19; j_call: TRBJ1-1; cdr3_aa: CASSIDGGEAFF; cdr3_nt: TGTGCCAGTAGTATAGATGGGGGCGAAGCTTTCTTT
clone_size: .; d_call: TRBD2; v_call: TRBV7-8; j_call: TRBJ2-3; cdr3_aa: CASSRDRRLAGASTDTQYF; cdr3_nt: TGTGCCAGCAGCCGGGACAGAAGACTAGCGGGGGCAAGCACAGATACGCAGTATTTT
clone_size: .; d_call: .; v_call: TRBV10-3; j_call: TRBJ2-7; cdr3_aa: CAISGTRQTTNYEQYF; cdr3_nt: TGTGCCATCAGTGGGACAAGACAGACAACAAACTACGAGCAGTACTTC
clone_size: .; d_call: TRBD2; v_call: TRBV28; j_call: TRBJ2-7; cdr3_aa: CASSLSSGRAYEQYF; cdr3_nt: TGTGCCAGCAGTTTATCTAGCGGGAGGGCCTACGAGCAGTACTTC
clone_size: few; d_call: .; v_call: TRBV4-1; j_call: TRBJ2-7; cdr3_aa: CASSLQVGGSYEQYF; cdr3_nt: TGCGCCAGCAGCCTCCAGGTCGGGGGCTCCTACGAGCAGTACTTC
clone_size: few; d_call: .; v_call: TRBV6-5; j_call: TRBJ2-7; cdr3_aa: CASSYRGYEQYF; cdr3_nt: TGTGCCAGCAGTTACAGAGGATACGAGCAGTACTTC
clone_size: .; d_call: .; v_call: TRBV23-1; j_call: TRBJ2-2; cdr3_aa: CASSQWAGSNTGELFF; cdr3_nt: TGCGCCAGCAGTCAATGGGCAGGGTCGAACACCGGGGAGCTGTTTTTT
clone_size: .; d_call: .; v_call: TRBV29-1; j_call: TRBJ2-7; cdr3_aa: CSVSDRIQTYEQYF; cdr3_nt: TGCAGCGTATCAGACAGAATTCAGACCTACGAGCAGTACTTC
clone_size: .; d_call: .; v_call: TRBV19; j_call: TRBJ1-1; cdr3_aa: CASSIEGAGTEAFF; cdr3_nt: TGTGCCAGTAGTATAGAGGGGGCCGGCACTGAAGCTTTCTTT
clone_size: few; d_call: .; v_call: TRBV2; j_call: TRBJ1-4; cdr3_aa: CASSEIVEEKLFF; cdr3_nt: TGTGCCAGCAGTGAAATCGTAGAAGAAAAACTGTTTTTT
clone_size: .; d_call: TRBD1; v_call: TRBV5-4; j_call: TRBJ1-1; cdr3_aa: CASSPAGRQGPQVNTEAFF; cdr3_nt: TGTGCCAGCAGCCCGGCGGGGAGACAGGGTCCTCAAGTGAACACTGAAGCTTTCTTT
clone_size: .; d_call: TRBD1; v_call: TRBV15; j_call: TRBJ2-3; cdr3_aa: CATSGDRGLVDTQYF; cdr3_nt: TGTGCCACCAGCGGGGACAGGGGTCTGGTAGATACGCAGTATTTT